The present T cell receptor beta chain was sequenced within a study of blood T cell repertoires in COVID-19. As for the study in general: Whether acute or convalescent, the COVID-19 samples came from the United States, Italy and Spain.

Per the authors' pipeline: By means of reference gene primer amplification, nucleated cell counts were estimated. Sequenced by immunoSEQ multiplex PCR; TCRdb stores in-frame clones only, minus some. The DNA was the basis for D and trimming; V, J and clone size are from that table. Of some 150,000 clones listed, 80% to 90% are singletons. Sequencing input: peripheral blood. The clonotype originates from a woman aged 50 to 60 with acute or convalescent COVID-19.

In DNA, the CDR3 is TGTGCCAGCAGTTTACTGCGGAACTTAGCTTTCTTT. This codes for CASSLLRNLAFF. V is TRBV12-3 or TRBV12-4 and J is TRBJ1-1; D uncertain. The CDR3 totals 12 residues. V was cut by 2 bases and J by 10 bases, with 11 bases left in between.